Below, 16 T cell receptor beta chains from the same sample are listed, as sequenced in a study of blood T cell repertoires in COVID-19. Here immunoSEQ multiplex PCR was the method, and the copy in TCRdb shows in-frame clones only, minus some. The sample lists over 100,000 clones, roughly 91% occurring once. Sequenced input: peripheral blood. The source of these receptors is a human donor with acute or convalescent COVID-19. The donor label of this sample is uncertain.

A word on this clone: Other DNA sequences from this sample encode an identical CDR3 as well. This chain links TRBV7-2 with TRBJ2-1, with TRBD2 matching 9 bases. Germline V lookup: CDR1 SGHTA, CDR2 FQGNSA. The CDR3 has 15 residues. V lost 3 bases, J lost 6 bases, and 6 bases stayed unmatched. The CDR3 here is CASSLSPGLANEQFF. DNA of the CDR3: TGTGCCAGCAGCTTGAGTCCGGGACTAGCCAATGAGCAGTTCTTC.

The chain links TRBV4-1 to TRBJ1-1; the match to TRBD1 covers 10 bases. This CDR3 is built from 13 residues. Germline CDR1 reads MGHRA; CDR2 reads YSYEKL. Trimming at V came to 3 bases and at J to 10 bases, leaving 5 bases not matched to a gene. The CDR3 region has the DNA TGCGCCAGCAGCCAGGGACAGGGGATCGGAGCTTTCTTT. Translation gives CASSQGQGIGAFF.

This clone was found a few times. The rearrangement links TRBV11-2 to TRBJ1-6, with TRBD1 matching 10 bases. J lost 0 bases, V lost 5 bases, and 7 bases had no gene match. CDR1 is SGHAT, CDR2 FQNNGV, per germline. The CDR3 extends over 18 amino acids. The CDR3 region has the DNA TGTGCCAGCAGCGATCCGAGACAGGGGGCCTCCTATAATTCACCCCTCCACTTT. Protein: CASSDPRQGASYNSPLHF.

This chain connects TRBV20-1 to TRBJ2-1; D perhaps matches TRBD2 (6 bases). Germline V gives CDR1 DFQATT, CDR2 SNEGSKA (reference sequence). The ends were cut back, 0 bases at V and 15 bases at J, with 12 bases in the middle. This CDR3 is built from 11 residues. The CDR3 DNA is TGCAGTGCTAGAGATTACGGGAGACGGTTCTTC. It translates to CSARDYGRRFF.

This chain uses TRBV20-1 with TRBJ2-7; D not resolved. The length of the CDR3 is 11 residues. V was cut by 5 bases and J by 5 bases, with 10 bases left in between. Germline lookup yields CDR1 DFQATT and CDR2 SNEGSKA (reference sequence). The CDR3 region is CSAQEFNEQYF. The CDR3 bases are TGCAGTGCTCAGGAATTTAACGAGCAGTACTTC.

The CDR3 nucleotides read TGTGCCGTCCCCAGGGAGGGCACTGAAGCTTTCTTT. Protein product: CAVPREGTEAFF. The chain recombines TRBV7-9 with TRBJ1-1, with TRBD1 as a possible D gene (5 bases). The CDR3 loop spans 12 amino acids. The germline CDR1 and CDR2 sequences are SEHNR and FQNEAQ (reference sequence). V was cut by 11 bases and J by 4 bases, with 14 bases left in between.

The chain links TRBV11-2 to TRBJ1-4; D gene uncertain. Germline CDR1 SGHAT, CDR2 FQNNGV. The V gene lost 1 base and the J gene lost 8 bases, with 17 bases spanning the gap. This CDR3 is built from 16 residues. Here the CDR3 DNA reads TGTGCCAGCAGCTTAGGGCTGCGGCCTAGCGCCGAAAAACTGTTTTTT. Its translation is CASSLGLRPSAEKLFF.

This chain joins TRBV3-1 (or the pseudogene TRBV3-2) and TRBJ1-6; D gene uncertain. V gave up 4 bases and J gave up 8 bases, with 18 bases separating them. The CDR3 runs 16 residues. In germline, CDR1 is LGHDT, CDR2 YNNKEL (reference sequence). The CDR3 loop reads CASSPRSGQTYSPLHF. The CDR3 DNA follows: TGTGCCAGCAGCCCACGTAGCGGGCAAACTTATTCACCCCTCCACTTT.

This clone turned up a few times. The chain is built from TRBV19 and TRBJ1-5; D perhaps matches TRBD1 (6 bases). With 3 bases removed from V and 6 bases from J, the gap between germline ends came to 12 bases. CDR1 is LNHDA and CDR2 is SQIVND in the germline V gene (reference sequence). The length of the CDR3 is 14 residues. The CDR3 reads CASSITGFTQPQHF. The CDR3 DNA reads as TGTGCCAGTAGTATTACAGGGTTCACTCAGCCCCAGCATTTT.

The genes are TRBV19 and TRBJ2-7; TRBD2 agrees at 8 bases. Trimming took 5 bases from V and 2 from J; bases not matched to a gene: 11. The CDR3 extends over 16 amino acids. The germline gives CDR1 LNHDA, CDR2 SQIVND (reference sequence). In DNA, the CDR3 is TGTGCCAGTAGTCTCCGTGGGACTAGGTTAACCTACGAGCAGTACTTC. This gives the protein CASSLRGTRLTYEQYF.

This chain connects TRBV28 to TRBJ2-7; 10 positions agree with TRBD2. Germline CDR1 is MDHEN and CDR2 is SYDVKM. The V and J ends lost 5 bases and 3 bases, in that order; junction bases with no gene match: 4. This CDR3 region has 14 residues. This chain's CDR3 is CASSPGTSDYEQYF. CDR3 DNA: TGTGCCAGCAGTCCCGGGACTAGCGACTACGAGCAGTACTTC.

V usage is TRBV28 and J usage is TRBJ2-1; 8 bases are a match to TRBD2. Germline CDR1 reads MDHEN; CDR2 reads SYDVKM. The V segment lost 6 bases and the J segment 9 bases; nucleotides outside the gene matches: 4. The CDR3 has 12 amino acids. Written as DNA, the CDR3 is TGTGCCAGCAGCAGACTAGCGTTTGAGCAGTTCTTC. Its protein is CASSRLAFEQFF. Supplemented by reference TRBV28 and TRBJ2-1, the full variable domain reads DVKVTQSSRYLVKRTGEKVFLECVQDMDHENMFWYRQDPGLGLRLIYFSYDVKMKEKGDIPEGYSVSREKKERFSLILESASTNQTSMYLCASSRLAFEQFFGPGTRLTVL.

V is TRBV28 and J is TRBJ2-1; 12 bases align to TRBD2. J gave up 6 bases and V 8 bases, and 8 bases lay outside the gene matches. Germline V CDR1 and CDR2: MDHEN, SYDVKM. This CDR3 spans 15 amino acids. DNA of the CDR3: TGTGCCAGCCGCAGGGCTAGCGGGGGGGCCAATGAGCAGTTCTTC. It translates to CASRRASGGANEQFF.

The chain has TRBV3-1 (or the pseudogene TRBV3-2) and TRBJ2-1; no definite D call. The CDR3 spans 14 residues. CDR1 is LGHDT and CDR2 is YNNKEL in the germline V gene (reference sequence). Between the trimmed V and J ends, which lost 3 bases and 6 bases, there was a span of 12 bases. The CDR3 region is CASSQQPGSNEQFF. As DNA, the CDR3 is TGTGCCAGCAGCCAGCAGCCCGGGTCCAATGAGCAGTTCTTC.

V and J are TRBV3-1 (or the pseudogene TRBV3-2) and TRBJ1-1; D call uncertain. The germline V gene has CDR1 LGHDT and CDR2 YNNKEL (reference sequence). The CDR3 consists of 14 residues. The germline V and J ends were trimmed by 1 base and 0 bases, with 6 bases remaining between them. CDR3 region: CASSQVYLNTEAFF. CDR3 nucleotides: TGTGCCAGCAGCCAAGTCTATTTGAACACTGAAGCTTTCTTT.

The chain couples TRBV7-3 to TRBJ2-3; 9 bases map to TRBD1. CDR3 size: 15 residues. Germline CDR1 reads SGHTA; CDR2 reads FQGTGA. J lost 2 bases, V lost 5 bases, and 5 bases had no gene match. In DNA form, the CDR3 reads TGTGCCAGCAGCCTACAGGGGGCCGACACAGATACGCAGTATTTT. Its protein product is CASSLQGADTDTQYF. Full variable domain (missing parts from reference TRBV7-3 and TRBJ2-3): GAGVSQTPSNKVTEKGKYVELRCDPISGHTALYWYRQSLGQGPEFLIYFQGTGAADDSGLPNDRFFAVRPEGSVSTLKIQRTERGDSAVYLCASSLQGADTDTQYFGPGTRLTVL.